The 17 T cell receptor beta chains reported below all come from one sample, sequenced in a study of long-term antiretroviral therapy in people with HIV. The run of the v3.0 immunoSEQ assay was at survey level. Profiled with immunoSEQ multiplex PCR; TCRdb holds only in-frame clones, not every one. The sample has about 19,000 clones; about four fifths are singletons. Sample: unsorted PBMCs, taken at the start of antiretroviral therapy, before treatment. The origin of the receptors is a man aged 18 to 29 with HIV.

This clone qualifies as large. The gene calls are TRBV7-6 and TRBJ2-7; 9 nucleotides match TRBD1. J lost 4 bases, V lost 1 base, and 5 bases had no gene match. CDR1 and CDR2 (germline): SGHVS, FNYEAQ. The CDR3 totals 15 residues. Written as DNA, the CDR3 is TGTGCCAGCAGCTTAGGAGGGACAGGGCTTTACGAGCAGTACTTC. Protein: CASSLGGTGLYEQYF. Full variable domain (remainder filled in from reference TRBV7-6 and TRBJ2-7): GAGVSQSPRYKVTKRGQDVALRCDPISGHVSLYWYRQALGQGPEFLTYFNYEAQQDKSGLPNDRFSAERPEGSISTLTIQRTEQRDSAMYRCASSLGGTGLYEQYFGPGTRLTVT.

The chain carries TRBV19 and TRBJ2-7; perhaps TRBD1 as D (6 bases). The CDR3 has 13 amino acids. Between the trimmed V and J ends, which lost 5 bases and 3 bases, there was a span of 11 bases. Looked up from germline, CDR1 is LNHDA and CDR2 is SQIVND (reference sequence). The CDR3 spells CASSRTVDYEQYF. DNA of the CDR3: TGTGCCAGTAGTCGGACAGTGGACTACGAGCAGTACTTC.

This rearrangement joins TRBV4-3 to TRBJ2-2; 7 bases align to TRBD2. Germline V gene sequence: CDR1 LGHNA, CDR2 YSLEER. This CDR3 region has 16 residues. V shed 1 base and J 6 bases; nucleotides not matched to a gene: 8. The CDR3 region is CASSQGRGSRAGELFF. In DNA form, the CDR3 reads TGCGCCAGCAGCCAAGGACGCGGGAGTCGGGCCGGGGAGCTGTTTTTT.

This chain links TRBV7-9 with TRBJ2-1, with TRBD2 identical over 7 bases. The CDR3 consists of 16 residues. V dropped 1 base and J dropped 6; count of bases not matched to a gene: 9. Per germline, CDR1 SEHNR and CDR2 FQNEAQ (reference sequence). DNA for the CDR3: TGTGCCAGCAGCTTAGGGGACTTAGCGGGTATCAATGAGCAGTTCTTC. Amino acid sequence: CASSLGDLAGINEQFF.

Within the sample, this clone is large (0.1 to 1%). The chain links TRBV29-1 to TRBJ1-1; D is undetermined. This CDR3 has 11 residues. Germline loops: CDR1 SQVTM, CDR2 ANQGSEA. The ends were cut back, 8 bases at V and 2 bases at J, with 9 bases in the middle. CDR3 sequence reads: CSSTDNTEAFF. In DNA form, the CDR3 reads TGCAGCTCCACAGATAACACTGAAGCTTTCTTT.

This clone was seen just once. V usage is TRBV5-1 and J usage is TRBJ2-1, with TRBD1 matching 7 bases. With V trimmed by 2 bases and J by 7 bases, 9 bases remained unmatched. The germline CDR1 and CDR2 sequences are SGHRS and YFSETQ. The CDR3 extends over 15 amino acids. The CDR3 bases are TGCGCCAGCAGCTTCGCCGACAGGGTTACGAATGAGCAGTTCTTC. It yields the protein CASSFADRVTNEQFF.

V gene TRBV5-6 combines with J gene TRBJ2-7; the match to TRBD2 covers 9 bases. The CDR3 runs 18 residues. The V gene end was trimmed by 5 bases and the J gene end by 2 bases; junction bases not matched to a gene: 17. Germline CDR1 and CDR2: SGHDT and YYEEEE. In DNA form, the CDR3 reads TGTGCCAGCAGGATTACTGCTGAGAGCGGGAGGCTCCCCTACGAGCAGTACTTC. Amino acid sequence: CASRITAESGRLPYEQYF.

The V call is TRBV5-4, the J call TRBJ2-7; D unclear. CDR1 is SGHNT, CDR2 YYREEE, per germline (reference sequence). Trimming removed 6 bases from V and 4 bases from J, with 17 bases in between. The CDR3 has 14 residues. The CDR3 coding sequence is TGTGCCAGCACTTCGATGGGTCAGGTTTACGAGCAGTACTTC. This gives the protein CASTSMGQVYEQYF.

V usage is TRBV6-6 and J usage is TRBJ2-2; D may be TRBD1 (6 bases). Per the germline V gene, CDR1 is MNHNY and CDR2 is SVGAGI (reference sequence). This CDR3 contains 15 residues. V was cut by 5 bases and J by 0 bases, with 10 bases left in between. In DNA form, the CDR3 reads TGTGCCAGCAGTGCCACAGGGACGAACACCGGGGAGCTGTTTTTT. Residues: CASSATGTNTGELFF.

The rearrangement uses TRBV27 and TRBJ1-5; TRBD1 is a possible D gene (5 bases). The ends were cut back, 4 bases at V and 2 bases at J, with 9 bases in the middle. This CDR3 region has 14 residues. Germline CDR1 is MNHEY and CDR2 is SMNVEV (reference sequence). CDR3 residues: CASSWGPGNQPQHF. Written as DNA, the CDR3 is TGTGCCAGCAGTTGGGGACCAGGCAATCAGCCCCAGCATTTT.

This rearrangement joins TRBV9 to TRBJ2-7; 9 bases line up with TRBD2. Per the germline V gene, CDR1 is SGDLS and CDR2 is YYNGEE. The V and J ends lost 0 bases and 4 bases, in that order; junction bases with no gene match: 5. The CDR3 sequence is 15 residues long. The CDR3 sequence: CASSVGSSGNYEQYF. CDR3 DNA: TGTGCCAGCAGCGTAGGTTCTAGCGGGAATTACGAGCAGTACTTC.

This clone was counted a single time. The V gene is TRBV4-2, the J gene TRBJ2-1, with D possibly matching TRBD2 (5 bases). V shed 0 bases and J shed 0 bases, with 15 bases lying between them. The CDR3 extends over 18 amino acids. The V gene's germline CDR1 is LGHNA and CDR2 YNFKEQ. CDR3 sequence reads: CASSQDSVSASSYNEQFF. CDR3 coding DNA: TGTGCCAGCAGCCAAGATTCAGTTAGCGCTAGCTCCTACAATGAGCAGTTCTTC.

The chain couples TRBV30 to TRBJ2-7; weak D call: TRBD1 (6 bases). In germline, CDR1 is GTSNPN, CDR2 SVGIG (reference sequence). The CDR3 extends over 11 amino acids. V was trimmed by 3 bases and J by 3 bases, leaving 6 bases between them. The chain's CDR3 is CAWRDSYEQYF. The CDR3, as DNA: TGTGCCTGGAGGGACAGCTACGAGCAGTACTTC.

This sequence joins TRBV5-1 and TRBJ2-1; D is ambiguous. Per the germline V gene, CDR1 is SGHRS and CDR2 is YFSETQ. The CDR3 has 12 amino acids. Trimming removed 1 base from V and 7 bases from J, with 6 bases in between. The chain's CDR3 is CASSLTDNEQFF. The DNA for the CDR3 is TGCGCCAGCAGCTTGACCGATAATGAGCAGTTCTTC.

This CDR3 reads CASSLGVDYEQYF. CDR3 bases: TGTGCCAGCAGTTTAGGGGTAGACTACGAGCAGTACTTC. The chain links TRBV27 to TRBJ2-7; unclear D gene. Trimming took off 2 bases at V and 3 bases at J, with 8 bases between the two ends. The CDR3 has 13 amino acids. Germline values: CDR1 MNHEY, CDR2 SMNVEV (reference sequence).

This chain connects TRBV28 to TRBJ2-7; 9 bases align to TRBD2. The CDR3 contains 14 residues. Unmatched junction bases numbered 4, after V lost 7 bases and J lost 0 bases. CDR1 is MDHEN, CDR2 SYDVKM, per germline. CDR3 bases: TGTGCCAGCATGGCGGGAGGGAGCTCCTACGAGCAGTACTTC. Translating gives CASMAGGSSYEQYF.

The sample holds one count of this clone. V and J are TRBV4-2 and TRBJ2-7; D might be TRBD2 (6 bases). Germline lookup yields CDR1 LGHNA and CDR2 YNFKEQ. The V and J ends lost 0 bases and 12 bases respectively, with 24 bases between them. The CDR3 runs to 16 residues. DNA for the CDR3: TGTGCCAGCAGCCAAGATGATCGGGGAGGCTCCGGCCCGTTGTACTTC. This sequence encodes CASSQDDRGGSGPLYF.